This TCR beta chain is from a study of early T cells in non-severe SARS-CoV-2 infection. This clonotype has a count of ten or more. In TCRdb, the 5' RACE reads were re-called with MiXCR into one record per CDR3 protein. The data contain about 23,000 distinct CDR3 sequences, about 5.1% of them singletons. CDR1 and CDR2 from the germline V gene are LGHNA and YSLEER. V dropped 2 bases and J dropped 2 bases, with 10 bases sitting between them. CDR3 size: 14 residues. This TCR derives from an adult who was a healthcare worker with PCR-confirmed SARS-CoV-2 infection or an uninfected control (not recorded which). Sequenced sample: whole blood. The chain has TRBV4-3 and TRBJ2-7; D is possibly TRBD1 (5 bases). CDR3 loop: CASSQQRGPYEQYF. The CDR3 nucleotides are TGCGCCAGCAGCCAACAAAGGGGTCCCTACGAGCAGTACTTC.